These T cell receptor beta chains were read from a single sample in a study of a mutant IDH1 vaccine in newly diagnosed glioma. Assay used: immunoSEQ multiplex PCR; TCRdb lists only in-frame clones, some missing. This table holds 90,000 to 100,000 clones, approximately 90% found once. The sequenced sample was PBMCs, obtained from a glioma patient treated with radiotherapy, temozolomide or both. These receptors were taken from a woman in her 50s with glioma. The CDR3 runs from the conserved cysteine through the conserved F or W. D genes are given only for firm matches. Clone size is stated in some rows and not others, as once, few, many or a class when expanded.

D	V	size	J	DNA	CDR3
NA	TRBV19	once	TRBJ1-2	TGTGCCAGTAGTATTGACAAGCTTTATGGCTACACCTTC	CASSIDKLYGYTF
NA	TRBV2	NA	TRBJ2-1	TGTGCCAGCAGTGTGGTTGACCGACAGCCGTTCTTC	CASSVVDRQPFF
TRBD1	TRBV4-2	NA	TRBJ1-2	TGTGCCAGCAGCCAAGAAGACAGGGTCTGGGGCTACACCTTC	CASSQEDRVWGYTF
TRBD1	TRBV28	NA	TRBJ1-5	TGTGCCAGCGGACCGGGACAGGGATATCAGCCCCAGCATTTT	CASGPGQGYQPQHF
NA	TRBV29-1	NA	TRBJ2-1	TGCAGCGTTGTAGAGACTAACAATGAGCAGTTCTTC	CSVVETNNEQFF
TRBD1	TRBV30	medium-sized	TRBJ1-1	TGTGCCTGGAGTACGGACAGGAGAAACACTGAAGCTTTCTTT	CAWSTDRRNTEAFF
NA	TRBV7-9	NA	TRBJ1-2	TGTGCCAGCAGCTTAGCAGGCGGGGTCCGAGGCTACACCTTC	CASSLAGGVRGYTF
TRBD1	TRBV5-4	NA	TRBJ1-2	TGTGCCAGCAGCCTCCCGGACAGGGCCTATGGCTACACCTTC	CASSLPDRAYGYTF
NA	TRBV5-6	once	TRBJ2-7	TGTGCCAGCAGCTCCTCCGGGGTTCCTTGGGGGCGGAAAACCTACGAGCAGTACTTC	CASSSSGVPWGRKTYEQYF
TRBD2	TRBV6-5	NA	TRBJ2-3	TGTGCCAGCAGAACCACTAGCGGAAGTACAGATACGCAGTATTTT	CASRTTSGSTDTQYF
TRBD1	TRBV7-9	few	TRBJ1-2	TGTGCCAGCAGCCTACCCGCGGGAGGAGGGGGCATCTATGGCTACACCTTC	CASSLPAGGGGIYGYTF
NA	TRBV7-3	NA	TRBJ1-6	TGTGCCAGCAGCTTAAGGGCCCCTCTGTCCAGCTCCTATAATTCACCCCTCCACTTT	CASSLRAPLSSSYNSPLHF
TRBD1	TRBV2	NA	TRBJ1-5	TGTGCCAGCAGTGAAAGGGGAGGGACAGGTATCAATCAGCCCCAGCATTTT	CASSERGGTGINQPQHF
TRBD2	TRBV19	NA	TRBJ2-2	TGTGCCAGTAGGTCAAAGCGGGGAGAGAACACCGGGGAGCTGTTTTTT	CASRSKRGENTGELFF
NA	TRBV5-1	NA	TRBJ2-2	TGCGCCAGCAGCTTGGCGAGGCGAGACACCGGGGAGCTGTTTTTT	CASSLARRDTGELFF
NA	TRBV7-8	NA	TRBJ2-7	TGTGCCAGCAGCTTAGATACAGGAGCCTACGAGCAGTACTTC	CASSLDTGAYEQYF
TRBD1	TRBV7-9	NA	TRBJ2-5	TGTGCCAGCAGCTTCGCCGGGACAGGGGCGGAGACCCAGTACTTC	CASSFAGTGAETQYF
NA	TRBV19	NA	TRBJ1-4	TGTGCCAGTAGTACCTCCGGGACACTGACCATACGACTTAATGAAAAACTGTTTTTT	CASSTSGTLTIRLNEKLFF
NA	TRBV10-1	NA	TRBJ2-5	TGCGCCAGCAGTGGGGCGGACCAAGAGACCCAGTACTTC	CASSGADQETQYF
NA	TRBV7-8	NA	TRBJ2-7	TGTGCCAGCAGCCCGAATTCCTACGAGCAGTACTTC	CASSPNSYEQYF
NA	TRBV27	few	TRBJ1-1	TGTGCCAGCACGGGGAACACTGAAGCTTTCTTT	CASTGNTEAFF
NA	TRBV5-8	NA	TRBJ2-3	TGTGCCAGCAGCTTGTGGGAGGTGGCAGATACGCAGTATTTT	CASSLWEVADTQYF
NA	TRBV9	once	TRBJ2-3	TGTGCCAGCAGCGTAGGGGGGCCTCGGGGAGATACGCAGTATTTT	CASSVGGPRGDTQYF
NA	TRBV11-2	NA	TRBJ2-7	TGTGCCAGCAGCTTAACGATCGGGGAGCAGTACTTC	CASSLTIGEQYF
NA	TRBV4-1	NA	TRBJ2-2	TGCGCCAGCAGCCAAGAGGGGCTCGCGGGCACCGGGGAGCTGTTTTTT	CASSQEGLAGTGELFF
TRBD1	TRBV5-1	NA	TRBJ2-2	TGCGCCAGCAGCTTTATGGGACAGGGCTTAGGAGAGACCGGGGAGCTGTTTTTT	CASSFMGQGLGETGELFF
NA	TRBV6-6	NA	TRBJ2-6	TGTGCCAGCAGGGACGGGGCCTCTGGGGCCAACGTCCTGACTTTC	CASRDGASGANVLTF
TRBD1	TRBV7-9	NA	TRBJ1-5	TGTGCCAGCAGCATAACAGGGGCCCAGCCCCAGCATTTT	CASSITGAQPQHF